The 11 T cell receptor beta chains reported below all come from one sample, sequenced in a study of technical replicates of blood from a handful of donors. Data came from immunoSEQ multiplex PCR; TCRdb stores just in-frame clones and leaves some out. The data hold approximately 78,000 clones, with about nine tenths observed a single time. The sequenced sample consisted of T cells isolated from PBMCs. These receptors all come from a human donor in good health.

The chain uses TRBV2 and TRBJ2-1; 9 nucleotides match TRBD2. CDR1 and CDR2 from the germline V gene are SNHLY and FYNNEI. The J segment lost 5 bases and the V segment lost 7 bases, leaving 6 bases of the junction unmatched. The CDR3 contains 14 residues. CDR3 sequence reads: CASTSGRWDNEQFF. Here the CDR3 DNA reads TGTGCCAGCACCAGCGGGAGGTGGGACAATGAGCAGTTCTTC.

The rearrangement uses TRBV19 and TRBJ2-7; 8 positions agree with TRBD2. V was clipped by 10 bases and J by 6 bases; unmatched bases: 11. In germline, CDR1 is LNHDA, CDR2 SQIVND (reference sequence). CDR3 length: 13 amino acids. The CDR3 spells CATGGAALSEQYF. The CDR3 DNA is TGTGCCACCGGGGGGGCGGCCCTAAGCGAGCAGTACTTC.

CDR3 amino acids: CASKSTSGGLTEAFF. CDR3 bases: TGTGCCAGTAAATCAACCTCGGGGGGTTTAACTGAAGCTTTCTTT. The chain joins TRBV19 to TRBJ1-1; possible D gene TRBD1, 5 bases. The CDR3 loop spans 15 amino acids. V lost 7 bases to trimming and J lost 5 bases, with 20 bases between them. Germline V gene data show CDR1 as LNHDA and CDR2 as SQIVND (reference sequence).

CDR3 protein: CASSFRDQPQHF. CDR3 DNA sequence: TGTGCCAGCAGTTTTCGAGATCAGCCCCAGCATTTT. This chain uses TRBV6-5 with TRBJ1-5; D is uncertain. CDR1 is MNHEY, CDR2 SVGAGI, per germline. The ends were cut back, 4 bases at V and 5 bases at J, with 6 bases in the middle. The CDR3 contains 12 residues.

The rearrangement links TRBV5-1 to TRBJ1-1; weak D call: TRBD1 (6 bases). The germline gives CDR1 SGHRS, CDR2 YFSETQ. V was shortened by 6 bases and J by 3 bases, with 18 bases between the two germline ends. This CDR3 has 15 residues. CDR3 in amino acids: CASNPATTGYTEAFF. In DNA form, the CDR3 reads TGCGCCAGCAACCCGGCGACCACAGGGTACACTGAAGCTTTCTTT.

This clone was recorded only once. The chain recombines TRBV10-3 with TRBJ2-3, with 8 bases that match TRBD1. V was pared by 6 bases and J by 1 base, with 3 bases of the junction left unmatched. The germline gives CDR1 ENHRY, CDR2 SYGVKD. The CDR3 consists of 14 residues. The CDR3 is CAIRTGVGTDTQYF. The CDR3 DNA reads as TGTGCCATCAGGACAGGGGTGGGCACAGATACGCAGTATTTT.

This clone occurred once. The chain employs TRBV7-3 and TRBJ2-2; 10 bases line up with TRBD2. After removal of 6 bases from V and 3 bases from J, the junction contained 7 bases not matched to a gene. Germline V gene data show CDR1 as SGHTA and CDR2 as FQGTGA. The CDR3 has 16 residues. The CDR3 DNA follows: TGTGCCAGCAGACAAGGCCTAGCGGGAGACACCGGGGAGCTGTTTTTT. Encoded protein: CASRQGLAGDTGELFF.

The chain links TRBV19 to TRBJ2-7; perhaps TRBD2 as D (5 bases). This CDR3 has 12 amino acids. Germline lookup yields CDR1 LNHDA and CDR2 SQIVND (reference sequence). CDR3 sequence reads: CATVSGSYEQYF. CDR3 nucleotides: TGTGCAACTGTGTCGGGGTCCTACGAGCAGTACTTC.

This clone showed up just a few times. This chain joins TRBV14 and TRBJ2-1, with 8 bases aligning to TRBD2. Trimming cost V 4 bases and J 10 bases; bases outside gene matches: 15. CDR1 and CDR2 from the germline V gene are SGHDN and FVKESK. The CDR3 runs 16 residues. In DNA form, the CDR3 reads TGTGCCAGCAGCCCACCGGGAGGGAGTCTAATCAGAGAGCAGTTCTTC. Translation gives CASSPPGGSLIREQFF. Variable domain in full (rest from reference TRBV14 and TRBJ2-1): EAGVTQFPSHSVIEKGQTVTLRCDPISGHDNLYWYRRVMGKEIKFLLHFVKESKQDESGMPNNRFLAERTGGTYSTLKVQPAELEDSGVYFCASSPPGGSLIREQFFGPGTRLTVL.

The chain employs TRBV6-1 and TRBJ2-7; D remains unclear. The V end lost 6 bases, the J end lost 2 bases, and 11 bases lay between the germline ends. Germline values: CDR1 MNHNS, CDR2 SASEGT. There are 13 residues in the CDR3. In DNA, the CDR3 is TGTGCCAGCAGCGAGTTGATTCCCTACGAGCAGTACTTC. Its translation: CASSELIPYEQYF.

This chain uses TRBV5-1 with TRBJ2-1; TRBD2 aligns across 11 bases. The CDR3 is made up of 18 amino acids. Per germline, CDR1 SGHRS and CDR2 YFSETQ. V was pared by 2 bases and J by 1 base, with 8 bases of the junction left unmatched. The CDR3 sequence is CASSLTTSGMGSYNEQFF. CDR3 sequence (DNA): TGCGCCAGCAGCTTAACGACTAGCGGGATGGGATCCTACAATGAGCAGTTCTTC.